This TCR beta chain was sequenced for a study of shared clonotypes between healthy human individuals. The authors loaded roughly 180 ng DNA, 30,000 to 35,000 T cell genomes, into sorted-subset replicate PCRs. Profiled with immunoSEQ multiplex PCR; TCRdb holds only in-frame clones, not every one. The sample lists some 580,000 clones; roughly 98% were seen once. Germline-derived CDR1 and CDR2 are SGHAT and FQNNGV. This CDR3 is built from 12 residues. V was clipped by 5 bases and J by 5 bases, with 10 bases between them. CD8 cells classed as naive were CD45RO-negative and positively selected for CCR7, excluding terminally differentiated effector memory CD45RA+ cells. HIV-negative, healthy adults without recent acute infections or vaccinations were the donors. Study results and limitations: Clonotype sharing among donors likely depends on sequencing depth. All-four-donor shared clonotypes had higher generation probabilities than non-shared clonotypes did.

Remarks on this clone: The antigen is not known.

Input material: naive CD8+ T cells sorted from blood. The sequence was collected from a man younger than 45 in good health. This sequence joins TRBV11-2 and TRBJ2-7; D remains ambiguous. The CDR3 region has the DNA TGTGCCAGCAGCCTCATCGTCGACGAGCAGTACTTC. Its translation is CASSLIVDEQYF.